Presented here are 18 T cell receptor beta chains from one specimen sequenced in a study of T cells in Graves' hyperthyroidism and ophthalmopathy. RNA transcripts gave rise to amplified TCR beta CDR3 regions. In the first-round RT-PCR of the TCR CDR3, the HTBI primer set was used. TCRdb itself ran the multiplex PCR reads through MiXCR, one entry per CDR3 protein. The sample yields some 690,000 distinct CDR3 sequences, 15% to 20% seen once. Material: blood. The origin of the receptors is a man in his forties or fifties with Graves' hyperthyroidism.

The chain carries TRBV24-1 and TRBJ1-5; D possibly corresponds to TRBD1 (5 bases). Germline values: CDR1 KGHDR, CDR2 SFDVKD. Trimming removed 2 bases from V and 6 bases from J, with 10 bases in between. There are 14 residues in the CDR3. CDR3 residues: CATSDSGVVQPQHF. DNA for the CDR3: TGTGCCACCAGTGATTCGGGGGTCGTTCAGCCCCAGCATTTT.

This clonotype was seen at least ten times. The V call is TRBV28, the J call TRBJ1-1, with 7 bases identical to TRBD1. CDR1 MDHEN and CDR2 SYDVKM come from the germline V gene. V dropped 5 bases and J dropped 4; count of bases not matched to a gene: 4. This CDR3 has 13 residues. The CDR3 loop is CASSDREGTEAFF. The CDR3 DNA reads TGTGCCAGCAGTGACAGGGAAGGCACTGAAGCTTTCTTT.

Only a few counts were recorded for this clonotype. CDR3 DNA sequence: TGTGCCAGCAATAATGGAGGGGGAGCCACTGAAGCTTTCTTT. It translates to CASNNGGGATEAFF. The gene calls are TRBV9 and TRBJ1-1, with a tentative D call TRBD1 (6 bases). The CDR3 runs to 14 residues. Germline V gives CDR1 SGDLS, CDR2 YYNGEE. Trimming cost V 6 bases and J 4 bases, with 16 bases left between them.

This chain joins TRBV28 and TRBJ2-1, with 7 nucleotides matching TRBD1. Germline CDR1 reads MDHEN; CDR2 reads SYDVKM. This CDR3 contains 15 residues. The trim removed 5 bases at V and 0 bases at J, leaving 4 bases unmatched. The DNA for the CDR3 is TGTGCCAGCAGTCGGGGACAGAGCTCCTACAATGAGCAGTTCTTC. Translating it yields CASSRGQSSYNEQFF. The full variable domain, in which reference TRBV28 and TRBJ2-1 provide the parts outside the CDR3, is DVKVTQSSRYLVKRTGEKVFLECVQDMDHENMFWYRQDPGLGLRLIYFSYDVKMKEKGDIPEGYSVSREKKERFSLILESASTNQTSMYLCASSRGQSSYNEQFFGPGTRLTVL.

This chain joins TRBV6-4 and TRBJ2-6, with D perhaps matching TRBD1 (5 bases). This CDR3 comprises 17 residues. CDR1 is MRHNA and CDR2 is SNTAGT in the germline V gene. Trimming took 8 bases from V and 2 from J, leaving 19 bases between them. The CDR3 coding sequence is TGTGCCAGCCGACAGCGATATCAGGGAACTGGGGCCAACGTCCTGACTTTC. It specifies CASRQRYQGTGANVLTF.

The chain carries TRBV20-1 and TRBJ2-7; 10 nucleotides line up with TRBD2. V was pared by 4 bases and J by 1 base, with 1 base of the junction left unmatched. CDR1 and CDR2 from the germline V gene are DFQATT and SNEGSKA (reference sequence). The CDR3 sequence is 13 residues long. In DNA, the CDR3 is TGCAGTGCTACAGCGGGAGGGTCCTACGAGCAGTACTTC. It encodes CSATAGGSYEQYF.

This sequence joins TRBV7-6 and TRBJ2-7; D gene ambiguous. With 5 bases removed from V and 6 bases from J, the gap between germline ends came to 8 bases. The CDR3 sequence is 11 residues long. Germline V gene data show CDR1 as SGHVS and CDR2 as FNYEAQ. CDR3 loop: CASSLRREQYF. Here the CDR3 DNA reads TGTGCCAGCAGCCTCCGGCGCGAGCAGTACTTC.

This clonotype was picked up many times. This chain uses TRBV5-1 with TRBJ2-1; the D gene is possibly TRBD2 (6 bases). The CDR3 loop spans 14 amino acids. Germline assignment: CDR1 SGHRS and CDR2 YFSETQ. V gave up 4 bases and J gave up 10 bases, with 18 bases separating them. CDR3 protein: CASSRGGTHLEQFF. CDR3 DNA sequence: TGCGCCAGCAGCCGGGGCGGGACCCACTTGGAGCAGTTCTTC.

The chain links TRBV29-1 to TRBJ2-1; 8 bases fit TRBD2. CDR1 SQVTM and CDR2 ANQGSEA come from the germline V gene. With 7 bases clipped from V and 8 bases from J, the junction kept 4 bases outside the gene matches. The CDR3 is 11 residues long. This CDR3 is CSAGGGYEQFF. CDR3 sequence (DNA): TGCAGCGCCGGGGGGGGCTATGAGCAGTTCTTC.

This clonotype was detected ten times or more. The chain uses TRBV7-9 and TRBJ1-5; D unclear. The V gene lost 0 bases and the J gene lost 7 bases, with 7 bases spanning the gap. Per the germline V gene, CDR1 is SEHNR and CDR2 is FQNEAQ (reference sequence). The CDR3 is 13 amino acids. The CDR3 loop reads CASSLAPGQPQHF. CDR3 DNA: TGTGCCAGCAGCTTAGCCCCGGGCCAGCCCCAGCATTTT.

This clonotype was counted many times. The rearrangement joins TRBV28 to TRBJ2-7, with 11 bases aligning to TRBD1. Germline loops: CDR1 MDHEN, CDR2 SYDVKM. The CDR3 is 18 residues long. J was trimmed by 4 bases and V by 4 bases; bases with no gene match: 15. CDR3 nucleotide sequence: TGTGCCAGCAGTTCCGCTAACTCTCCGGGACAGGGGGTTTACGAGCAGTACTTC. Its protein is CASSSANSPGQGVYEQYF.

This clonotype was seen at least ten times. The chain employs TRBV7-2 and TRBJ1-3; D call uncertain. Germline assignment: CDR1 SGHTA and CDR2 FQGNSA. Trimming shortened V by 1 base and J by 2 bases, and 6 bases separated the two germline ends. CDR3 size: 14 residues. For the CDR3, the DNA is TGTGCCAGCAGCTTAGATTTCACTGGAAACACCATATATTTT. Residues: CASSLDFTGNTIYF.

There are many counts of this clonotype. This likely comes from a read error, as the CDR3 has no conserved phenylalanine or tryptophan at its end. This rearrangement joins TRBV11-2 to TRBJ1-1, with 9 bases fitting TRBD1. Germline CDR1 and CDR2: SGHAT and FQNNGV. V dropped 3 bases and J dropped 5; count of bases not matched to a gene: 1. CDR3 length: 13 amino acids. The CDR3 sequence: CASSLDRGTEAFL. CDR3 sequence (DNA): TGTGCCAGCAGCTTGGACAGGGGAACTGAAGCTTTCCTT.

This clonotype was detected ten times or more. This chain's CDR3 is CASSLAQWDQPQHF. The CDR3 bases are TGTGCCAGCAGTTTAGCGCAATGGGATCAGCCCCAGCATTTT. The chain links TRBV12-3 or TRBV12-4 to TRBJ1-5; D gene uncertain. Trimming left V 0 bases short and J 5 bases short, with 8 bases between. The CDR3 contains 14 residues.

This clonotype showed up many times. The J gene is TRBJ2-6, the V gene TRBV3-1, with TRBD2 matching 10 bases. Germline assignment: CDR1 LGHDT and CDR2 YNNKEL (reference sequence). The J segment lost 7 bases and the V segment lost 1 base, leaving 4 bases of the junction unmatched. CDR3 length: 16 amino acids. The CDR3 nucleotides are TGTGCCAGCAGCCAAGTTCCTAGCGGGGGAGCCAACGTCCTGACTTTC. Translated, it gives CASSQVPSGGANVLTF.

The chain employs TRBV7-9 and TRBJ1-3; D unclear. The CDR3 covers 16 residues. Per germline, CDR1 SEHNR and CDR2 FQNEAQ (reference sequence). The V end lost 1 base, the J end lost 0 bases, and 10 bases lay between the germline ends. CDR3 amino acids: CASSLEQIYSGNTIYF. DNA for the CDR3: TGTGCCAGCAGCTTAGAACAGATCTACTCTGGAAACACCATATATTTT.

This clonotype was seen only a few times. This chain uses TRBV25-1 with TRBJ2-2; D call uncertain. Trimming cost V 6 bases and J 7 bases, with 18 bases left between them. This CDR3 comprises 15 residues. Germline V gives CDR1 MGHDK, CDR2 SYGVNS. CDR3 nucleotides: TGTGCCAGCAGAACCGGCAAAAGAGGCGGCGGGGAGCTGTTTTTT. Its protein is CASRTGKRGGGELFF. Looking up the rest from reference TRBV25-1 and TRBJ2-2 gives the full variable domain: EADIYQTPRYLVIGTGKKITLECSQTMGHDKMYWYQQDPGMELHLIHYSYGVNSTEKGDLSSESTVSRIRTEHFPLTLESARPSHTSQYLCASRTGKRGGGELFFGEGSRLTVL.

Notes on this clonotype: Being one base from a much bigger clone, this may be a read error. The J gene is TRBJ2-7, the V gene TRBV7-3, with 8 bases identical to TRBD2. The CDR3 runs 15 residues. The germline CDR1 and CDR2 sequences are SGHTA and FQGTGA. J lost 7 bases, V lost 0 bases, and 8 bases had no gene match. This CDR3 is CASSLTFRSGGEQYF. CDR3 nucleotide sequence: TGTGCCAGCAGCTTAACCTTTAGGTCGGGAGGGGAGCAGTACTTC.